Listed below are T cell receptor beta chains from one sample, sequenced in a study of cytomegalovirus exposure and HLA in healthy donors. Data came from immunoSEQ multiplex PCR; TCRdb stores just in-frame clones and leaves some out. The repertoire holds fewer than 200,000 clones, roughly 75% seen once, with over 4% in the top ten. Sequences were obtained from PBMCs. Source of these receptors: a male donor in good health and CMV-seronegative. CDR3s include the opening cysteine and the closing phenylalanine or tryptophan. The D gene is left open where the match is weak. Some rows have no size entry. The others give once, few or many, or a class for an expanded clone.

size	V	J	D	CDR3	DNA
.	TRBV7-9	TRBJ2-7	TRBD1	CASSSDRGPGEQYF	TGTGCCAGCAGCTCCGACAGGGGGCCGGGCGAGCAGTACTTC
once	TRBV10-3	TRBJ2-1	TRBD2	CAITQREANEQFF	TGTGCCATCACTCAGCGGGAGGCAAATGAGCAGTTCTTC
.	TRBV18	TRBJ2-2	.	CASSPRQGDTGELFF	TGTGCCAGCTCACCACGGCAGGGTGACACCGGGGAGCTGTTTTTT
.	TRBV7-2	TRBJ1-5	TRBD1	CASSPQGAGNQPQHF	TGTGCCAGCAGCCCACAGGGGGCGGGCAATCAGCCCCAGCATTTT
few	TRBV4-3	TRBJ1-5	.	CASSQGAGSNQPQHF	TGCGCCAGCAGCCAAGGAGCAGGGAGCAATCAGCCCCAGCATTTT
.	TRBV6-1	TRBJ2-7	.	CASRTLDGSSYEQYF	TGTGCCAGCAGGACGCTGGACGGGAGCTCCTACGAGCAGTACTTC
.	TRBV4-1	TRBJ2-7	.	CASSQGHPSSYEQYF	TGCGCCAGCAGCCAAGGACACCCGAGCTCCTACGAGCAGTACTTC
.	TRBV10-3	TRBJ2-1	TRBD2	CAISEFGRGGLSYNEQFF	TGTGCCATCAGTGAGTTCGGTCGGGGGGGCCTATCCTACAATGAGCAGTTCTTC
.	TRBV29-1	TRBJ1-3	.	CSVTSGRQGNTIYF	TGCAGCGTTACGTCGGGTCGACAGGGAAACACCATATATTTT
.	TRBV6-5	TRBJ1-2	.	CASSWGGLGYTF	TGTGCCAGCAGTTGGGGGGGCTTAGGCTACACCTTC
few	TRBV6-6	TRBJ2-7	TRBD1	CASSYLGQGHEQYF	TGTGCCAGCAGTTACTTGGGACAGGGGCACGAGCAGTACTTC
.	TRBV9	TRBJ2-7	TRBD2	CASSAQTSGAGQYF	TGTGCCAGCAGCGCTCAGACTAGCGGCGCAGGGCAGTACTTC
.	TRBV6-5	TRBJ1-2	TRBD1	CASKSDRGRVGYTF	TGTGCCAGCAAATCGGACAGGGGGCGCGTAGGCTACACCTTC
once	TRBV7-2	TRBJ2-7	TRBD1	CASSLAPQGAYEQYF	TGTGCCAGCAGCTTAGCCCCACAGGGGGCCTACGAGCAGTACTTC
once	TRBV5-6	TRBJ2-2	.	CASSQGPNTGELFF	TGTGCCAGCAGCCAGGGGCCGAACACCGGGGAGCTGTTTTTT
few	TRBV18	TRBJ1-1	.	CASSPAGANTEAFF	TGTGCCAGCTCACCTGCAGGGGCGAACACTGAAGCTTTCTTT
once	TRBV14	TRBJ2-1	TRBD2	CASSQDQRGNNEQFF	TGTGCCAGCAGCCAAGACCAGCGGGGCAACAATGAGCAGTTCTTC
.	TRBV4-1	TRBJ1-5	.	CASSQDGEQPQHF	TGCGCCAGCAGCCAAGATGGAGAACAGCCCCAGCATTTT
.	TRBV19	TRBJ1-2	TRBD1	CASRRDSSSRGYTF	TGTGCCAGTAGGCGGGACAGTAGCTCCCGTGGCTACACCTTC
.	TRBV30	TRBJ2-5	.	CAWSVGWRGETQYF	TGTGCCTGGAGTGTAGGGTGGAGGGGAGAGACCCAGTACTTC
.	TRBV5-1	TRBJ1-1	.	CASSPGGAEAFF	TGCGCCAGCAGCCCGGGAGGGGCGGAAGCTTTCTTT
.	TRBV28	TRBJ1-5	TRBD1	CATVTGVLNQPQHF	TGTGCCACCGTAACAGGGGTCCTCAATCAGCCCCAGCATTTT
.	TRBV7-9	TRBJ2-7	.	CASRTQAGEQYF	TGTGCCAGCAGGACACAGGCGGGAGAGCAGTACTTC
.	TRBV7-9	TRBJ2-7	TRBD2	CSSSHGASGSPLSYEQYF	TGTTCCAGCAGCCACGGGGCTAGCGGGAGTCCGCTATCTTACGAGCAGTACTTC
once	TRBV27	TRBJ2-1	.	CASVDADEQFF	TGTGCCAGCGTAGATGCGGATGAGCAGTTCTTC
.	TRBV5-1	TRBJ2-6	.	CASSVISGSGANVLTF	TGCGCCAGCAGCGTAATCTCAGGCTCTGGGGCCAACGTCCTGACTTTC
.	TRBV19	TRBJ1-1	.	CASSLVGERGTEAFF	TGTGCCAGTAGTCTGGTTGGGGAAAGGGGGACTGAAGCTTTCTTT
.	TRBV7-2	TRBJ2-4	TRBD1	CASSFEGANIQYF	TGTGCCAGCAGCTTTGAGGGGGCGAACATTCAGTACTTC
.	TRBV5-8	TRBJ2-3	.	CASSFVYGGPTDTQYF	TGTGCCAGCAGCTTTGTTTACGGGGGGCCCACAGATACGCAGTATTTT
.	TRBV12-5	TRBJ2-7	TRBD1	CASGLVGTGSQPQYF	TGTGCTAGTGGTTTGGTCGGGACAGGCAGCCAACCACAGTACTTC
.	TRBV5-1	TRBJ1-2	TRBD1	CASSPGTGTNGYTF	TGCGCCAGCAGCCCCGGGACAGGGACGAATGGCTACACCTTC
once	TRBV10-3	TRBJ1-3	.	CAISAGNSGNTIYF	TGTGCCATCAGTGCCGGTAACTCTGGAAACACCATATATTTT
few	TRBV5-1	TRBJ1-2	TRBD1	CASSQGDRGWYGYTF	TGCGCCAGCAGCCAAGGGGACAGGGGTTGGTATGGCTACACCTTC
.	TRBV5-1	TRBJ2-1	TRBD1	CASSSTGDNEQFF	TGCGCCAGCAGCTCGACAGGGGACAATGAGCAGTTCTTC
.	TRBV6-6	TRBJ2-7	TRBD2	CASSQTSELYEQYF	TGTGCCAGCAGTCAGACTAGCGAGCTCTACGAGCAGTACTTC
.	TRBV19	TRBJ1-1	TRBD1	CASTQGGTEAFF	TGTGCCAGTACCCAGGGGGGCACTGAAGCTTTCTTT
.	TRBV10-3	TRBJ1-1	TRBD1	CAISEAKGQGNTEAFF	TGTGCCATCAGTGAGGCGAAAGGACAGGGGAACACTGAAGCTTTCTTT
few	TRBV30	TRBJ1-5	.	CAWSAGNRGNQPQHF	TGTGCCTGGAGTGCCGGCAATCGGGGCAATCAGCCCCAGCATTTT
few	TRBV7-9	TRBJ2-5	TRBD1	CSSSLAGQGKRTETQYF	TGTTCCAGCAGCTTAGCGGGACAGGGGAAGAGGACGGAGACCCAGTACTTC
.	TRBV6-1	TRBJ2-5	TRBD2	CASRLRGARVETQYF	TGTGCCAGCAGATTGCGGGGGGCTCGGGTAGAGACCCAGTACTTC
.	TRBV19	TRBJ2-3	TRBD2	CASRLPGGPDTQYF	TGTGCCAGTAGGCTCCCGGGGGGGCCAGATACGCAGTATTTT
.	TRBV29-1	TRBJ2-7	.	CSVTSPGEYHEQYF	TGCAGCGTGACGTCTCCGGGGGAGTACCACGAGCAGTACTTC
.	TRBV5-8	TRBJ2-4	.	CASSLLAQSVAKNIQYF	TGTGCCAGCAGCTTGTTAGCCCAGAGCGTAGCCAAAAACATTCAGTACTTC
.	TRBV5-1	TRBJ2-7	TRBD2	CASSSGLMGLANTYEQYF	TGCGCCAGCAGCTCGGGACTGATGGGACTAGCGAATACCTACGAGCAGTACTTC
.	TRBV9	TRBJ2-1	TRBD2	CASSARREGYNEQFF	TGTGCCAGCAGCGCCCGGCGGGAGGGCTACAATGAGCAGTTCTTC
.	TRBV2	TRBJ2-7	TRBD1	CASSESSWDRGYEQYF	TGTGCCAGCAGTGAATCGTCATGGGACAGGGGGTACGAGCAGTACTTC
once	TRBV13	TRBJ2-2	TRBD1	CASSLAQGADTGELFF	TGTGCCAGCAGCTTAGCGCAGGGGGCGGACACCGGGGAGCTGTTTTTT
.	TRBV6-1	TRBJ1-1	TRBD1	CASSGGQAGDTEAFF	TGTGCCAGCAGTGGTGGACAGGCCGGGGACACTGAAGCTTTCTTT
few	TRBV5-5	TRBJ2-3	.	CASSSIADTQYF	TGTGCCAGCAGCTCAATAGCAGATACGCAGTATTTT
few	TRBV7-8	TRBJ1-4	.	CASSPYPTDSQKLFF	TGTGCCAGCAGCCCTTACCCCACGGACAGCCAGAAACTGTTTTTT
.	TRBV7-9	TRBJ2-7	.	CASSPYNYEQYF	TGTGCCAGCAGCCCCTATAACTACGAGCAGTACTTC